This entry lists 32 T cell receptor beta chains sequenced from one sample in a study of a mutant IDH1 vaccine in newly diagnosed glioma. TCRdb keeps only in-frame clones here, not all; method: immunoSEQ multiplex PCR. The table has 40,000 to 55,000 clones, roughly nine tenths seen once. As for time point: week 11, during vaccination. Vaccination used 300 ug of mutant IDH1 20-mer peptide per dose, with topical imiquimod. Antigen specificity for these receptors is unknown. Material: PBMCs, obtained from a glioma patient whose treatment included an IDH1 peptide vaccine. These receptors were obtained from a man between 45 and 60 years old with glioma.

This clone was seen once. Here the CDR3 reads CASSSGQGAETEAFF. For the CDR3, the DNA is TGTGCCAGCAGTTCCGGACAGGGGGCCGAAACTGAAGCTTTCTTT. This chain connects TRBV6-5 to TRBJ1-1, with 11 bases lining up with TRBD1. V was pared by 4 bases and J by 5 bases, with 6 bases of the junction left unmatched. This CDR3 region has 15 residues. CDR1 is MNHEY, CDR2 SVGAGI, per germline.

The chain joins TRBV15 to TRBJ1-6, with 9 positions matching TRBD1. This CDR3 spans 13 amino acids. CDR1 LNHNV and CDR2 YYDKDF come from the germline V gene (reference sequence). The V and J ends lost 8 bases and 10 bases, in that order; junction bases with no gene match: 6. The CDR3 sequence: CATATGGSSPLHF. The CDR3 DNA reads TGTGCCACCGCGACAGGGGGATCATCACCCCTCCACTTT. Full variable domain (rest looked up from reference TRBV15 and TRBJ1-6): DAMVIQNPRYQVTQFGKPVTLSCSQTLNHNVMYWYQQKSSQAPKLLFHYYDKDFNNEADTPDNFQSRRPNTSFCFLDIRSPGLGDTAMYLCATATGGSSPLHFGNGTRLTVT.

This clone was seen once. V gene TRBV15 combines with J gene TRBJ1-1; D ambiguous. The CDR3 contains 17 residues. Trimming cost V 2 bases and J 6 bases, with 22 bases left between them. Germline V CDR1 and CDR2: LNHNV, YYDKDF (reference sequence). The CDR3 sequence: CATSRRELRFTFAEAFF. CDR3 bases: TGTGCCACCAGCAGACGGGAGCTACGCTTTACATTCGCTGAAGCTTTCTTT.

The chain has TRBV11-2 and TRBJ1-3; D is undetermined. The CDR3 length is 17 residues. Germline V gene lookup returns CDR1 SGHAT and CDR2 FQNNGV. With 1 base removed from V and 0 bases from J, the gap between germline ends came to 13 bases. The CDR3 DNA reads TGTGCCAGCAGCTTAGCGGGAGCGGGTCCCTCTGGAAACACCATATATTTT. Its translation is CASSLAGAGPSGNTIYF. Full variable domain (outside the CDR3, taken from reference TRBV11-2 and TRBJ1-3): EAGVAQSPRYKIIEKRQSVAFWCNPISGHATLYWYQQILGQGPKLLIQFQNNGVVDDSQLPKDRFSAERLKGVDSTLKIQPAKLEDSAVYLCASSLAGAGPSGNTIYFGEGSWLTVV.

This clone appeared once. CDR3 sequence reads: CASSPSQGRGETQYF. The CDR3, as DNA: TGTGCCAGCAGCCCCTCACAGGGGAGAGGCGAGACCCAGTACTTC. The chain carries TRBV5-4 and TRBJ2-5, with 7 bases fitting TRBD1. Germline loops: CDR1 SGHNT, CDR2 YYREEE (reference sequence). J was trimmed by 5 bases and V by 4 bases; bases with no gene match: 11. This CDR3 has 15 residues.

The CDR3 is CASSALAGFYNEQFF. CDR3 nucleotides: TGTGCCAGCAGTGCACTAGCGGGGTTTTACAATGAGCAGTTCTTC. The genes are TRBV2 and TRBJ2-1; 10 positions match TRBD2. V was pared by 4 bases and J by 4 bases, with 4 bases of the junction left unmatched. This CDR3 is built from 15 residues. Germline V gene sequence: CDR1 SNHLY, CDR2 FYNNEI.

The V call is TRBV7-2, the J call TRBJ1-2, with D perhaps TRBD1 (6 bases). CDR1 and CDR2 (germline): SGHTA, FQGNSA. The CDR3 sequence is 15 residues long. Trimming took off 5 bases at V and 7 bases at J, with 20 bases between the two ends. CDR3 protein: CASSGDRSVGGGYTF. CDR3 nucleotide sequence: TGTGCCAGCAGCGGAGACAGGTCGGTGGGTGGTGGCTACACCTTC.

V gene TRBV27 combines with J gene TRBJ1-2, with 8 bases aligning to TRBD1. This CDR3 is 16 amino acids long. V trimming: 3 bases; J trimming: 4 bases; junction bases outside the gene matches: 10. The V gene's germline CDR1 is MNHEY and CDR2 SMNVEV (reference sequence). CDR3 amino acids: CASSFSDRGASYGYTF. Written as DNA, the CDR3 is TGTGCCAGCAGTTTCTCAGACAGGGGCGCGTCCTATGGCTACACCTTC.

The genes are TRBV6-1 and TRBJ2-7, with 9 bases aligning to TRBD1. The junction had 7 bases not matched to a gene; V was cut back by 4 bases and J by 6 bases. CDR3 size: 14 residues. In germline, CDR1 is MNHNS, CDR2 SASEGT. The CDR3 reads CASSAQQGAGEQYF. The CDR3 DNA is TGTGCCAGCAGTGCCCAACAGGGGGCTGGCGAGCAGTACTTC.

Notes on this clone: A read error may account for a junction end that differs from germline. The sample carries other DNA sequences with the same CDR3. The chain employs TRBV2 and TRBJ2-7, with D perhaps matching TRBD1 or TRBD2 (5 bases each). This CDR3 has 14 amino acids. Germline CDR1 and CDR2: SNHLY and FYNNEI. The CDR3 sequence is CASRQRDGTYEQYF. The CDR3 region has the DNA TGCGCCAGCCGACAAAGGGACGGAACCTACGAGCAGTACTTC.

This sequence joins TRBV7-8 and TRBJ1-1; 8 bases fit TRBD1. The V segment lost 5 bases and the J segment 1 base; nucleotides outside the gene matches: 6. Germline loops: CDR1 SGHVS, CDR2 FQNEAQ. CDR3 length equals 15 residues. The CDR3 reads CASSAAGGGNTEAFF. DNA of the CDR3: TGTGCCAGCAGCGCAGCAGGGGGCGGGAACACTGAAGCTTTCTTT.

The gene calls are TRBV29-1 and TRBJ1-2, with unresolved D. Trimming stripped 8 bases from V and 4 bases from J, with 11 bases between. CDR1 SQVTM and CDR2 ANQGSEA come from the germline V gene. The CDR3 sequence is 11 residues long. This chain's CDR3 is CSIRGSYGYTF. The CDR3 nucleotides read TGCAGCATCCGGGGTTCCTATGGCTACACCTTC.

The CDR3 region has the DNA TGTGCCAGCAGTGTGGTACGGGGGGGATCCTACAATGAGCAGTTCTTC. Translation gives CASSVVRGGSYNEQFF. The chain links TRBV2 to TRBJ2-1, with 8 bases aligning to TRBD2. Per the germline V gene, CDR1 is SNHLY and CDR2 is FYNNEI. V was clipped by 4 bases and J by 1 base; unmatched bases: 6. The CDR3 is made up of 16 amino acids. The full variable domain, with the rest looked up from reference TRBV2 and TRBJ2-1, is EPEVTQTPSHQVTQMGQEVILRCVPISNHLYFYWYRQILGQKVEFLVSFYNNEISEKSEIFDDQFSVERPDGSNFTLKIRSTKLEDSAMYFCASSVVRGGSYNEQFFGPGTRLTVL.

The chain has TRBV5-1 and TRBJ2-1; D unresolved. Trimming removed 5 bases from V and 4 bases from J, with 10 bases in between. CDR1 and CDR2 from the germline V gene are SGHRS and YFSETQ. The CDR3 is 13 amino acids. CDR3 amino acids: CASRTRGYNEQFF. The CDR3 DNA sequence: TGCGCCAGCAGGACCCGAGGATACAATGAGCAGTTCTTC.

This chain links TRBV9 with TRBJ1-2, with no clear D. The germline V and J ends were trimmed by 0 bases and 2 bases, with 8 bases remaining between them. Germline V CDR1 and CDR2: SGDLS, YYNGEE. CDR3 length equals 14 residues. The DNA of the CDR3 is TGTGCCAGCAGCGTAGACTGGGGAAACTATGGCTACACCTTC. Translating gives CASSVDWGNYGYTF.

V is TRBV7-3 and J is TRBJ2-2; D is unclear. The V gene's germline CDR1 is SGHTA and CDR2 FQGTGA. The CDR3 consists of 13 residues. Trimming left V 5 bases short and J 5 bases short, with 9 bases between. For the CDR3, the DNA is TGTGCCAGCAGCCCATCTAGAACCGGGGAGCTGTTTTTT. Translation: CASSPSRTGELFF.

The chain has TRBV6-6 and TRBJ1-4, with no clear D. The CDR3 loop spans 13 amino acids. In germline, CDR1 is MNHNY, CDR2 SVGAGI (reference sequence). Trimming pared 11 bases from V and 6 bases from J, leaving 16 bases between. The CDR3 region has the DNA TGTGCCGGCCGGGCCGGCGGGGATGAAAAACTGTTTTTT. Amino acid sequence: CAGRAGGDEKLFF.

V usage is TRBV5-1 and J usage is TRBJ1-5, with TRBD1 matching 8 bases. CDR1 SGHRS and CDR2 YFSETQ come from the germline V gene. The CDR3 runs to 15 residues. Unmatched junction bases numbered 5, after V lost 2 bases and J lost 4 bases. The CDR3 bases are TGCGCCAGCAGCTTATCGGACAGGGCTAATCAGCCCCAGCATTTT. Translated, it gives CASSLSDRANQPQHF.

This clone appeared a single time. This sequence joins TRBV5-1 and TRBJ1-1; weak D call: TRBD1 (5 bases). CDR3 length: 16 amino acids. Germline CDR1 SGHRS, CDR2 YFSETQ. V lost 1 base and J lost 4, with 17 bases in between. The CDR3 region is CASSLTSGSQGTEAFF. The CDR3 DNA reads as TGCGCCAGCAGCTTGACGTCGGGCAGTCAGGGCACTGAAGCTTTCTTT.

This sequence joins TRBV29-1 and TRBJ1-4; D not resolved. Germline CDR1 is SQVTM and CDR2 is ANQGSEA. V was shortened by 7 bases and J by 14 bases, with 17 bases between the two germline ends. The CDR3 is made up of 11 amino acids. The CDR3 region is CSGASLGVLFF. For the CDR3, the DNA is TGCAGCGGGGCGAGTTTGGGAGTGCTGTTTTTT.

The rearrangement uses TRBV2 and TRBJ1-2; the D gene is possibly TRBD1 (5 bases). V was trimmed by 4 bases and J by 5 bases, leaving 26 bases between them. CDR3 length equals 18 residues. Per the germline V gene, CDR1 is SNHLY and CDR2 is FYNNEI. In DNA, the CDR3 is TGTGCCAGCAGTGTGGGGTCGCCAGGGTCTACGATCGGGTATGGCTACACCTTC. Protein product: CASSVGSPGSTIGYGYTF.

The chain's CDR3 is CASSFGGTGANVLTF. The CDR3 nucleotides read TGTGCCAGCAGTTTTGGGGGAACTGGGGCCAACGTCCTGACTTTC. V is TRBV28 and J is TRBJ2-6; D possibly uses TRBD1 or TRBD2 (5 bases each). The V gene's germline CDR1 is MDHEN and CDR2 SYDVKM. The CDR3 contains 15 residues. Trimming took off 3 bases at V and 2 bases at J, with 8 bases between the two ends.

V is TRBV19 and J is TRBJ1-5; a weak D match, TRBD1 (5 bases). V was trimmed by 5 bases and J by 9 bases, leaving 20 bases between them. Per the germline V gene, CDR1 is LNHDA and CDR2 is SQIVND (reference sequence). The CDR3 contains 15 residues. Here the CDR3 reads CASSFTLRGVLPQHF. The CDR3 DNA is TGTGCCAGTAGTTTTACTCTCCGAGGGGTCCTGCCCCAGCATTTT.

The chain combines TRBV29-1 with TRBJ2-3, with TRBD2 identical over 8 bases. J was trimmed by 1 base and V by 7 bases; bases with no gene match: 7. The CDR3 contains 14 residues. In germline, CDR1 is SQVTM, CDR2 ANQGSEA. CDR3 amino acids: CSARSGGGTDTQYF. In nucleotides, the CDR3 is TGCAGCGCTAGGAGCGGGGGAGGCACAGATACGCAGTATTTT.

This chain uses TRBV7-9 with TRBJ2-1, with no clear D. Germline CDR1 and CDR2: SEHNR and FQNEAQ (reference sequence). Trimming removed 6 bases from V and 7 bases from J, with 7 bases in between. The length of the CDR3 is 11 residues. The CDR3 reads CASRVGNEQFF. The CDR3 DNA reads as TGTGCCAGCAGGGTCGGGAATGAGCAGTTCTTC. Supplemented by reference TRBV7-9 and TRBJ2-1, the full variable domain reads DTGVSQNPRHKITKRGQNVTFRCDPISEHNRLYWYRQTLGQGPEFLTYFQNEAQLEKSRLLSDRFSAERPKGSFSTLEIQRTEQGDSAMYLCASRVGNEQFFGPGTRLTVL.

The chain couples TRBV29-1 to TRBJ2-5; 11 nucleotides agree with TRBD1. The DNA end lines up better with TRBJ2-7; the J call may be wrong. Germline V CDR1 and CDR2: SQVTM, ANQGSEA. This CDR3 region has 13 residues. CDR3: CSVEGQGVSEQYF. The CDR3 DNA reads as TGCAGCGTTGAGGGACAGGGGGTATCCGAGCAGTACTTC.

This sequence joins TRBV7-9 and TRBJ1-1, with a possible D match to TRBD1 (6 bases). This CDR3 is 15 amino acids long. V was trimmed by 1 base and J by 6 bases, leaving 15 bases between them. The germline CDR1 and CDR2 sequences are SEHNR and FQNEAQ (reference sequence). CDR3 DNA: TGTGCCAGCAGCTTAGAAGGGGGGATGTTCTCTGAAGCTTTCTTT. Protein sequence: CASSLEGGMFSEAFF.

Regarding this clone: Different DNA sequences within this sample yield the same CDR3. J is TRBJ2-2 and V is TRBV5-4, with a weak D call TRBD1 (5 bases). Germline loops: CDR1 SGHNT, CDR2 YYREEE (reference sequence). Trimming stripped 3 bases from V and 5 bases from J, with 8 bases between. This CDR3 is 13 amino acids long. CDR3 residues: CASSWGPTGELFF. The CDR3, as DNA: TGTGCCAGCAGCTGGGGCCCTACCGGGGAGCTGTTTTTT.

V and J are TRBV4-2 and TRBJ2-7; possibly TRBD2 for D (6 bases). Germline values: CDR1 LGHNA, CDR2 YNFKEQ. The CDR3 runs to 15 residues. V lost 0 bases and J lost 2, with 11 bases in between. CDR3 amino acids: CASSQEWDSAYEQYF. For the CDR3, the DNA is TGTGCCAGCAGCCAAGAATGGGACTCAGCCTACGAGCAGTACTTC.

The chain has TRBV6-5 and TRBJ1-1, with D maybe TRBD1 (5 bases). Germline values: CDR1 MNHEY, CDR2 SVGAGI. Trimming shortened V by 4 bases and J by 4 bases, and 19 bases separated the two germline ends. The CDR3 runs 16 residues. The DNA for the CDR3 is TGTGCCAGCAGTTCTGGAGTTGGGGGGGGTGGCACTGAAGCTTTCTTT. Translating it yields CASSSGVGGGGTEAFF.

The chain carries TRBV7-9 and TRBJ1-3; TRBD1 aligns across 8 bases. The germline gives CDR1 SEHNR, CDR2 FQNEAQ (reference sequence). V gave up 4 bases and J gave up 14 bases; unmatched junction bases: 10. The CDR3 is 13 amino acids. CDR3 residues: CASSSTSTGAVYF. The CDR3 DNA is TGTGCCAGCAGCTCAACCTCGACAGGGGCTGTATATTTT.

The chain combines TRBV4-1 with TRBJ2-3; D is unclear. The V end lost 0 bases, the J end lost 0 bases, and 7 bases lay between the germline ends. This CDR3 has 15 amino acids. Looked up from germline, CDR1 is MGHRA and CDR2 is YSYEKL. CDR3 in amino acids: CASSQDWASTDTQYF. CDR3 nucleotides: TGCGCCAGCAGCCAAGACTGGGCCAGCACAGATACGCAGTATTTT.